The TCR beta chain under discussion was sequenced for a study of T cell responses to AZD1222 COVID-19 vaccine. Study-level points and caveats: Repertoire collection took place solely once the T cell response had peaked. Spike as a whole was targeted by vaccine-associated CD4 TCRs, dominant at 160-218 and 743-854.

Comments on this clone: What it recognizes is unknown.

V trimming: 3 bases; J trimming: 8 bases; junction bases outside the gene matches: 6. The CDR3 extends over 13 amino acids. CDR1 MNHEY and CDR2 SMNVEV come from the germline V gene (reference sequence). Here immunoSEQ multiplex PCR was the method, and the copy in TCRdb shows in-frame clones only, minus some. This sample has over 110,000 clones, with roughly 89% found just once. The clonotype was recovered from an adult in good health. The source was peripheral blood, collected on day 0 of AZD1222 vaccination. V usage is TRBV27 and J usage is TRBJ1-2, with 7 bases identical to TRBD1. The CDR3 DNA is TGTGCCAGCAGTTTTCTGGGACAGTCAGGCTACACCTTC. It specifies CASSFLGQSGYTF.